The clone carrying this TCR beta chain has a handful of counts. What it binds is unknown. TCR beta CDR3 regions were amplified from RNA. TCR CDR3 underwent first-round RT-PCR with the HTBI primer set. TCRdb re-analysed the multiplex PCR reads in MiXCR, keeping a single row per CDR3 protein. The table lists about 560,000 distinct CDR3 sequences, approximately 44% of them singletons. This entry is derived from a study of T cells in Graves' hyperthyroidism and ophthalmopathy. Absence of ophthalmopathy progression within 18 months defined stable Graves' hyperthyroidism. The length of the CDR3 is 14 residues. Trimming pared 5 bases from V and 8 bases from J, leaving 15 bases between. From germline, CDR1 is SNHLY and CDR2 FYNNEI. General study results and limits: Among clonotypes expanded in thyroid above 0.001, most were also found in blood. Classification by a 13 V-J model distinguished ophthalmopathy from stable hyperthyroidism.

The chain joins TRBV2 to TRBJ1-4, with D possibly TRBD1 on 5 matching bases. The TCR comes from a woman aged 18-29 years with Graves' hyperthyroidism. Sequences were obtained from peripheral blood or thyroid tissue (not recorded which). CDR3 region: CASSYRGGREKLFF. CDR3 coding DNA: TGTGCCAGCAGTTACCGGGGGGGGAGGGAAAAACTGTTTTTT.